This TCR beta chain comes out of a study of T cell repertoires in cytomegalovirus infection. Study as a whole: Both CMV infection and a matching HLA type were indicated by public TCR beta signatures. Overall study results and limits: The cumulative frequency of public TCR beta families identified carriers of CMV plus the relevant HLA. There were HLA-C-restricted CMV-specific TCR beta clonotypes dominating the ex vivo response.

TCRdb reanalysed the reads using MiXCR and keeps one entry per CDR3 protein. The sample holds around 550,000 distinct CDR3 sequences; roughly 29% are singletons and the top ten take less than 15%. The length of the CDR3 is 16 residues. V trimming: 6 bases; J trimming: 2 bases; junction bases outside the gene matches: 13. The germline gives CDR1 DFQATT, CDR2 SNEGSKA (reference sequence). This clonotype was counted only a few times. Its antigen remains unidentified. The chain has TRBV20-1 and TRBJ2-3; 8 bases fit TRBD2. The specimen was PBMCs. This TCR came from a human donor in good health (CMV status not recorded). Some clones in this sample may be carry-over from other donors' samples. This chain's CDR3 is CSAQPGREDLTDTQYF. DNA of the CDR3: TGCAGTGCACAACCAGGGCGGGAGGACCTCACAGATACGCAGTATTTT.